The rows below give T cell receptor beta chains drawn from one sample of a study of technical replicates of blood from a handful of donors. The data were produced by immunoSEQ multiplex PCR, yet TCRdb's version contains in-frame clones alone and is incomplete. The data contain over 50,000 clones, about 95% of them seen just once; the ten biggest clones take up roughly 0.22%. The specimen sequenced was T cells isolated from PBMCs. The receptors stem from a human donor in good health. The CDR3 runs from the conserved cysteine through the conserved F or W. A clone size is listed for some rows: how often the clone was seen (once, few, many), or a class if it is expanded.

clone_size j_call v_call cdr3_length cdr3_aa
. TRBJ2-7 TRBV5-4 15 CASTRLGQEKYEQYF
. TRBJ2-7 TRBV28 13 CASSLLDSYEQYF
. TRBJ1-4 TRBV9 14 CASSPRATNEKLFF
. TRBJ2-7 TRBV5-6 15 CASSFGTGGSYEQYF
. TRBJ1-4 TRBV9 14 CASSVALGGEKLFF
. TRBJ2-7 TRBV10-3 14 CAIWGPGVPYEQYF
. TRBJ1-6 TRBV6-5 15 CASSHDQDYNSPLHF
. TRBJ2-1 TRBV6-6 13 CASSYEAVWEQFF
. TRBJ1-2 TRBV9 16 CASSVDPNRGNYGYTF
. TRBJ2-3 TRBV5-6 16 CASSLESDRVPDTQYF
few TRBJ2-5 TRBV11-3 16 CASSLGAQVRGSTQYF
. TRBJ2-7 TRBV7-8 17 CASSLVGGIGVSHEQYF
. TRBJ2-1 TRBV11-2 18 CASSFSQRGGWGYNEQFF
once TRBJ2-7 TRBV7-6 14 CASSLAGGSYEQYF
. TRBJ2-3 TRBV7-8 18 CASSPGVPSRGIPDTQYF
. TRBJ2-7 TRBV12-5 13 CASGRDRGYEQYF
. TRBJ2-3 TRBV5-1 15 CASSLGGGNTDTQYF
. TRBJ2-3 TRBV7-9 15 CASSPSGGSTDTQYF
. TRBJ1-4 TRBV11-2 14 CASSLDRHNEKLFF
once TRBJ2-5 TRBV28 17 CASSLGEGLAAQETQYF
. TRBJ2-1 TRBV7-8 14 CASSYRGSYNEQFF
. TRBJ1-1 TRBV6-6 16 CASSYSTIRVNTEAFF
. TRBJ1-1 TRBV29-1 11 CSVEGQNEAFF
. TRBJ2-1 TRBV28 15 CASSFFGIQRDEQFF
once TRBJ2-3 TRBV9 14 CASSVDRGMDTQYF
. TRBJ1-1 TRBV28 15 CASSLQGHMNTEAFF
. TRBJ2-5 TRBV5-1 14 CASSHKKGVETQYF
. TRBJ2-2 TRBV7-9 14 CASSSPAGTGELFF
once TRBJ2-7 TRBV11-2 14 CASSLDGGAYEQYF
once TRBJ2-3 TRBV6-5 15 CASSSSGRGADTQYF
. TRBJ2-1 TRBV7-9 15 CASSWRLAGDNEQFF
. TRBJ2-7 TRBV10-1 15 CASSEREDNAYEQYF
. TRBJ2-2 TRBV10-1 16 CASSDQTGLNTGELFF
. TRBJ2-2 TRBV28 17 CASSPRTGNANTGELFF
. TRBJ2-1 TRBV7-9 15 CASRLAGSVNNEQFF
. TRBJ2-1 TRBV28 14 CASSLGRTGTGKFF
. TRBJ2-1 TRBV7-9 17 CASISGQGPGSYNEQFF
. TRBJ2-2 TRBV6-6 16 CASSSPGQTNTGELFF
. TRBJ1-4 TRBV28 15 CASSPLGVPNEKLFF
. TRBJ2-1 TRBV5-1 14 CASRVGGLDNEQFF
. TRBJ2-5 TRBV6-5 15 CASKLEDRGKETQYF
once TRBJ2-3 TRBV10-3 15 CAITVDRGPGDTQYF
. TRBJ2-1 TRBV6-5 14 CASSYGAGGNEQFF
. TRBJ1-1 TRBV5-1 17 CASSLPRGLPMNTEAFF
. TRBJ1-2 TRBV5-4 17 CASSRDTPLSANYGYTF
. TRBJ1-1 TRBV7-6 13 CASSLDSYTEAFF
. TRBJ2-1 TRBV11-2 17 CASSFFGLAGERNEQFF